Below, 30 T cell receptor beta chains from the same sample are listed, as sequenced in a study of CD8+ T cells in alopecia areata. Investigators isolated RNA and reverse transcribed it into cDNA to act as the sequencing template. Assay used: immunoSEQ multiplex PCR; TCRdb lists only in-frame clones, some missing. This repertoire shows 90,000 to 100,000 clones, about 58% found once; its top ten account for roughly a sixth. As for treatment: oral pan-JAK inhibitor, 5-10 mg twice daily. Source: CD8+ T cells sorted from blood, taken at week 4, from a patient treated with tofacitinib. The receptors were sampled from a human donor with alopecia areata.

This chain uses TRBV6-1 with TRBJ1-2, with no clear D. Trimming stripped 0 bases from V and 3 bases from J, with 17 bases between. The CDR3 is 17 residues long. Germline V gene lookup returns CDR1 MNHNS and CDR2 SASEGT. CDR3 nucleotides: TGTGCCAGCAGTGAAGCGTCCAACTACCCCTGGGACTATGGCTACACCTTC. Its protein product is CASSEASNYPWDYGYTF.

The chain uses TRBV4-1 and TRBJ1-1, with 8 bases fitting TRBD1. V lost 2 bases and J lost 1; bases outside the gene matches: 0. Germline-derived CDR1 and CDR2 are MGHRA and YSYEKL. The length of the CDR3 is 14 residues. CDR3 sequence (DNA): TGCGCCAGCAGCCAACAGGGGGCGAACACTGAAGCTTTCTTT. It translates to CASSQQGANTEAFF.

V usage is TRBV13 and J usage is TRBJ2-7; D ambiguous. V was cut by 5 bases and J by 4 bases, with 12 bases left in between. Germline V gene data show CDR1 as PRHDT and CDR2 as FYEKMQ (reference sequence). The CDR3 length is 13 residues. The CDR3 reads CASSLSSLYEQYF. The CDR3 nucleotides are TGTGCCAGCAGCCTTTCCTCCCTATACGAGCAGTACTTC.

The chain couples TRBV4-3 to TRBJ2-3; D gene unclear. From germline, CDR1 is LGHNA and CDR2 YSLEER. This CDR3 region has 16 residues. V shed 4 bases and J shed 5 bases, with 19 bases lying between them. The CDR3 loop reads CASSPAMLSLGDTQYF. CDR3 bases: TGCGCCAGCAGCCCAGCCATGTTATCCCTAGGAGATACGCAGTATTTT.

CDR3 DNA sequence: TGTGCCAGCAGTTACTCGACCGAGCAGTACTTC. The encoded protein is CASSYSTEQYF. The chain is built from TRBV6-5 and TRBJ2-7; D not resolved. The V gene lost 0 bases and the J gene lost 6 bases, with 3 bases spanning the gap. CDR3 length: 11 amino acids. Germline-derived CDR1 and CDR2 are MNHEY and SVGAGI.

The rearrangement uses TRBV27 and TRBJ1-6, with D perhaps matching TRBD1 (6 bases). Germline CDR1 is MNHEY and CDR2 is SMNVEV (reference sequence). CDR3 size: 14 residues. V lost 3 bases and J lost 10, with 13 bases in between. CDR3 residues: CASSFVGGISPLHF. CDR3 nucleotides: TGTGCCAGCAGTTTCGTTGGGGGCATCTCACCCCTCCACTTT.

The CDR3 loop reads CAWSVQTGETF. CDR3 nucleotide sequence: TGTGCCTGGAGTGTACAAACAGGGGAGACCTTC. This chain uses TRBV30 with TRBJ1-2, with 7 bases fitting TRBD1. The CDR3 has 11 residues. V trimming: 0 bases; J trimming: 14 bases; junction bases outside the gene matches: 6. Germline loops: CDR1 GTSNPN, CDR2 SVGIG (reference sequence).

The chain couples TRBV19 to TRBJ2-1; D gene uncertain. Germline V gene sequence: CDR1 LNHDA, CDR2 SQIVND (reference sequence). CDR3 length equals 11 residues. The V end lost 5 bases, the J end lost 8 bases, and 7 bases lay between the germline ends. CDR3 DNA sequence: TGTGCCAGTAGTCTAGGGTATGAGCAGTTCTTC. Encoded protein: CASSLGYEQFF.

V usage is TRBV27 and J usage is TRBJ2-7, with D unclear. The V and J ends lost 3 bases and 1 base respectively, with 10 bases between them. The germline gives CDR1 MNHEY, CDR2 SMNVEV (reference sequence). The CDR3 is made up of 14 amino acids. The CDR3 reads CASSFLGLSYEQYF. CDR3 in DNA: TGTGCCAGCAGTTTTCTCGGCCTTTCCTACGAGCAGTACTTC.

V and J are TRBV7-9 and TRBJ2-2; 7 bases are shared with TRBD1. This CDR3 comprises 15 residues. Trimming removed 3 bases from V and 2 bases from J; junction bases left unmatched: 3. Germline CDR1 and CDR2: SEHNR and FQNEAQ (reference sequence). The CDR3, as DNA: TGTGCCAGCAGCTTGGGGACAGCCAACACCGGGGAGCTGTTTTTT. This sequence encodes CASSLGTANTGELFF.

V and J are TRBV19 and TRBJ2-5; 9 bases match TRBD1. The CDR3 consists of 13 residues. Germline-derived CDR1 and CDR2 are LNHDA and SQIVND (reference sequence). The V gene end was trimmed by 10 bases and the J gene end by 5 bases; junction bases not matched to a gene: 8. The CDR3 spells CANPGQGGETQYF. In nucleotides, the CDR3 is TGTGCCAATCCGGGACAGGGTGGTGAGACCCAGTACTTC.

The chain links TRBV19 to TRBJ2-2; 8 bases match TRBD1. CDR1 and CDR2 from the germline V gene are LNHDA and SQIVND (reference sequence). The length of the CDR3 is 18 residues. Unmatched junction bases numbered 20, after V lost 7 bases and J lost 7 bases. The CDR3 coding sequence is TGTGCCAGTAACTTCTTAGCGACAGGGGTGAACCTTCACGGGGAGCTGTTTTTT. Translating gives CASNFLATGVNLHGELFF.

The gene calls are TRBV4-1 and TRBJ2-5; D is uncertain. The CDR3 covers 14 residues. Germline V CDR1 and CDR2: MGHRA, YSYEKL. Trimming removed 5 bases at V and 2 bases at J, with 12 bases between. Written as DNA, the CDR3 is TGCGCCAGCAGCTTCGCGCGGAATCAAGAGACCCAGTACTTC. Protein: CASSFARNQETQYF.

The rearrangement links TRBV4-3 to TRBJ1-3, with 11 bases identical to TRBD1. The V and J ends lost 3 bases and 4 bases, in that order; junction bases with no gene match: 2. Germline V gene sequence: CDR1 LGHNA, CDR2 YSLEER. The CDR3 sequence is 15 residues long. CDR3 amino acids: CASSHGQGAGNTIYF. The CDR3 nucleotides read TGCGCCAGCAGCCACGGACAGGGGGCGGGAAACACCATATATTTT.

This clone was observed a few times. The chain uses TRBV7-6 and TRBJ1-2, with 8 nucleotides matching TRBD1. This CDR3 has 15 amino acids. From germline, CDR1 is SGHVS and CDR2 FNYEAQ. V shed 5 bases and J 3 bases; nucleotides not matched to a gene: 8. The CDR3, as DNA: TGTGCCAGCAGCCAGGGGGCAGGGGGGCACTATGGCTACACCTTC. This codes for CASSQGAGGHYGYTF. The full variable domain, in which reference TRBV7-6 and TRBJ1-2 provide the parts outside the CDR3, is GAGVSQSPRYKVTKRGQDVALRCDPISGHVSLYWYRQALGQGPEFLTYFNYEAQQDKSGLPNDRFSAERPEGSISTLTIQRTEQRDSAMYRCASSQGAGGHYGYTFGSGTRLTVV.

This clone showed up just a few times. V and J are TRBV15 and TRBJ2-1; D is uncertain. CDR3 size: 12 residues. Trimming took off 1 base at V and 6 bases at J, with 4 bases between the two ends. Germline V CDR1 and CDR2: LNHNV, YYDKDF (reference sequence). CDR3 in amino acids: CATSRAPNEQFF. The CDR3 coding sequence is TGTGCCACCAGCAGAGCCCCCAATGAGCAGTTCTTC.

The chain is built from TRBV28 and TRBJ2-1; D tentatively fits TRBD1 or TRBD2 (5 bases each). Germline loops: CDR1 MDHEN, CDR2 SYDVKM. This CDR3 is built from 17 residues. V lost 5 bases to trimming and J lost 7 bases, with 24 bases between them. The chain's CDR3 is CASSPITEAGLTNEQFF. CDR3 DNA: TGTGCCAGCAGTCCAATAACGGAGGCAGGGTTAACGAATGAGCAGTTCTTC.

The rearrangement links TRBV29-1 to TRBJ1-2; no reliable D call. The V end was cut by 1 base, the J end by 1 base, with 10 bases between. This CDR3 spans 14 amino acids. Germline-derived CDR1 and CDR2 are SQVTM and ANQGSEA. CDR3 in amino acids: CSVEGPLSNYGYTF. DNA for the CDR3: TGCAGCGTTGAAGGGCCCCTCAGTAACTATGGCTACACCTTC. Combining the CDR3 with reference TRBV29-1 and TRBJ1-2 gives the whole variable domain SAVISQKPSRDICQRGTSLTIQCQVDSQVTMMFWYRQQPGQSLTLIATANQGSEATYESGFVIDKFPISRPNLTFSTLTVSNMSPEDSSIYLCSVEGPLSNYGYTFGSGTRLTVV.

The chain joins TRBV27 to TRBJ2-3; D may be TRBD1 (5 bases). Trimming removed 5 bases at V and 2 bases at J, with 14 bases between. CDR1 and CDR2 (germline): MNHEY, SMNVEV (reference sequence). This CDR3 comprises 15 residues. CDR3 sequence: CASSLTGLLTDTQYF. CDR3 nucleotides: TGTGCCAGCAGTCTAACAGGTCTACTCACAGATACGCAGTATTTT.

The chain recombines TRBV7-2 with TRBJ1-6, with D perhaps TRBD1 (5 bases). CDR1 and CDR2 (germline): SGHTA, FQGNSA. Trimming shortened V by 4 bases and J by 4 bases, and 11 bases separated the two germline ends. The CDR3 contains 15 residues. CDR3 region: CASSSTVGYNSPLHF. The CDR3, as DNA: TGTGCCAGCAGCTCGACAGTCGGGTATAATTCACCCCTCCACTTT.

This sequence joins TRBV25-1 and TRBJ2-3; 12 bases are a match to TRBD2. Germline loops: CDR1 MGHDK, CDR2 SYGVNS. With V trimmed by 5 bases and J by 2 bases, 2 bases remained unmatched. CDR3 length equals 15 residues. CDR3 protein: CASSLAGGDTDTQYF. DNA for the CDR3: TGTGCCAGCAGTCTAGCGGGGGGGGACACAGATACGCAGTATTTT.

Only a few counts were recorded for this clone. The chain employs TRBV7-9 and TRBJ1-1; possible D gene TRBD1, 6 bases. Germline CDR1 is SEHNR and CDR2 is FQNEAQ (reference sequence). The CDR3 length is 14 residues. V was clipped by 5 bases and J by 4 bases, with 14 bases between them. In nucleotides, the CDR3 is TGTGCCAGCAGCCACCCGACAGGTCCCACTGAAGCTTTCTTT. The encoded protein is CASSHPTGPTEAFF. Full variable domain (remainder filled in from reference TRBV7-9 and TRBJ1-1): DTGVSQNPRHKITKRGQNVTFRCDPISEHNRLYWYRQTLGQGPEFLTYFQNEAQLEKSRLLSDRFSAERPKGSFSTLEIQRTEQGDSAMYLCASSHPTGPTEAFFGQGTRLTVV.

The V and J genes are TRBV29-1 and TRBJ2-3, with 13 nucleotides matching TRBD2. V was pared by 7 bases and J by 2 bases, with 6 bases of the junction left unmatched. The CDR3 contains 15 residues. Germline CDR1 and CDR2: SQVTM and ANQGSEA. The CDR3, as DNA: TGCAGCGCATGGACTAGCGGGAGTCCCACAGATACGCAGTATTTT. Translated: CSAWTSGSPTDTQYF.

The chain joins TRBV11-2 to TRBJ2-5, with unresolved D. Germline-derived CDR1 and CDR2 are SGHAT and FQNNGV. V was trimmed by 3 bases and J by 4 bases, leaving 3 bases between them. CDR3 length equals 11 residues. The CDR3 DNA reads as TGTGCCAGCAGCTTCCGAGAGACCCAGTACTTC. This translates into CASSFRETQYF.

This chain links TRBV10-1 with TRBJ2-7; no firm D call. The CDR3 totals 11 residues. Germline V gives CDR1 WNHNN, CDR2 SYGVQD (reference sequence). Trimming pared 4 bases from V and 4 bases from J, leaving 5 bases between. CDR3 protein: CASSVGYEQYF. CDR3 coding DNA: TGCGCCAGCAGTGTTGGGTACGAGCAGTACTTC.

This clone turned up a few times. This chain uses TRBV7-2 with TRBJ2-5, with a weak D call TRBD2 (5 bases). In germline, CDR1 is SGHTA, CDR2 FQGNSA. V was cut by 1 base and J by 4 bases, with 13 bases left in between. The CDR3 consists of 15 residues. The CDR3 DNA sequence: TGTGCCAGCAGCTTAGGACAACCCGGGATAGAGACCCAGTACTTC. Translating it yields CASSLGQPGIETQYF.

The chain joins TRBV7-6 to TRBJ2-7, with 9 nucleotides matching TRBD2. The CDR3 extends over 13 amino acids. Germline assignment: CDR1 SGHVS and CDR2 FNYEAQ. V gave up 5 bases and J gave up 5 bases; unmatched junction bases: 4. The CDR3 reads CASSDSGGDEQYF. In nucleotides, the CDR3 is TGTGCCAGCAGCGATAGCGGGGGTGACGAGCAGTACTTC.

The chain is built from TRBV5-1 and TRBJ2-1, with 7 bases fitting TRBD2. This CDR3 is 15 amino acids long. J was trimmed by 4 bases and V by 0 bases; bases with no gene match: 4. Germline lookup yields CDR1 SGHRS and CDR2 YFSETQ. CDR3 amino acids: CASSLGLAVYNEQFF. In DNA form, the CDR3 reads TGCGCCAGCAGCTTGGGGCTAGCGGTTTACAATGAGCAGTTCTTC.

This chain joins TRBV5-1 and TRBJ1-1; 10 bases are a match to TRBD1. The germline CDR1 and CDR2 sequences are SGHRS and YFSETQ. J was trimmed by 4 bases and V by 4 bases; bases with no gene match: 4. This CDR3 is 14 amino acids long. CDR3 in amino acids: CASSPGQGVTEAFF. DNA for the CDR3: TGCGCCAGCAGCCCAGGACAGGGGGTCACTGAAGCTTTCTTT.

DNA of the CDR3: TGTGCCAGCAGCTCGAGGCCCGGACTAGCTTCAGGCGAGCAGTACTTC. Amino acid sequence: CASSSRPGLASGEQYF. The chain has TRBV7-9 and TRBJ2-7; 8 bases align to TRBD2. CDR1 SEHNR and CDR2 FQNEAQ come from the germline V gene (reference sequence). This CDR3 contains 16 residues. The trim removed 4 bases at V and 6 bases at J, leaving 14 bases unmatched. The full variable domain, with the rest looked up from reference TRBV7-9 and TRBJ2-7, is DTGVSQNPRHKITKRGQNVTFRCDPISEHNRLYWYRQTLGQGPEFLTYFQNEAQLEKSRLLSDRFSAERPKGSFSTLEIQRTEQGDSAMYLCASSSRPGLASGEQYFGPGTRLTVT.